The rows below give T cell receptor beta chains drawn from one sample of a study of blood T cell repertoires in COVID-19. Repertoires were generated with immunoSEQ multiplex PCR, while TCRdb's copy carries only in-frame clones and drops some. This sample has about 160,000 clones; about nine tenths occur once, and the top ten carry over 3.5%. Sequences were obtained from peripheral blood. Source of these receptors: a woman in her sixties or seventies with active or convalescent COVID-19. The CDR3 runs from the conserved cysteine through the conserved F or W. A D gene is named only where the DNA matches it firmly. A row's size may be missing; if present it is once, few, many or a size class.

d_gene: NA; j_gene: TRBJ1-4; v_gene: TRBV19; abundance: NA; CDR3nt: TGTGCCAGTAGTATATCGGGGGGAGAGGAAAAACTGTTTTTT; CDR3aa: CASSISGGEEKLFF
d_gene: NA; j_gene: TRBJ2-2; v_gene: TRBV11-3; abundance: NA; CDR3nt: TGTGCCAGCAGTCGACAGACCGGGGAGCTGTTTTTT; CDR3aa: CASSRQTGELFF
d_gene: TRBD2; j_gene: TRBJ2-7; v_gene: TRBV7-2; abundance: NA; CDR3nt: TGTGCCAGCAGCGGCCTGAGCGGGGGGGCTAACGAGCAGTACTTC; CDR3aa: CASSGLSGGANEQYF
d_gene: TRBD1; j_gene: TRBJ1-5; v_gene: TRBV19; abundance: once; CDR3nt: TGTGCCACCAAGGGGGGGACAGGGGATTGGAGGAACAATCAGCCCCAGCATTTT; CDR3aa: CATKGGTGDWRNNQPQHF
d_gene: TRBD1; j_gene: TRBJ2-2; v_gene: TRBV7-9; abundance: NA; CDR3nt: TGTGCCAGCAGCTTAGGGCCGGGACAGGGGCCTTCGAACACCGGGGAGCTGTTTTTT; CDR3aa: CASSLGPGQGPSNTGELFF
d_gene: NA; j_gene: TRBJ1-1; v_gene: TRBV6-6; abundance: NA; CDR3nt: TGTGCCAGCAGCGAGACGGGGGGCCACACTGAAGCTTTCTTT; CDR3aa: CASSETGGHTEAFF
d_gene: TRBD2; j_gene: TRBJ2-1; v_gene: TRBV4-3; abundance: once; CDR3nt: TGCGCCAGCAGCCAAACTAGCGGGGGAGGGTATGAGCAGTTCTTC; CDR3aa: CASSQTSGGGYEQFF
d_gene: NA; j_gene: TRBJ1-1; v_gene: TRBV4-3; abundance: NA; CDR3nt: TGCGCCAGCAGCCAAAATTCACAGACGGAAGCTTTCTTT; CDR3aa: CASSQNSQTEAFF
d_gene: NA; j_gene: TRBJ2-1; v_gene: TRBV5-4; abundance: NA; CDR3nt: TGTGCCAGCAGCCTAGAGACAGGCTACAATGAGCAGTTCTTC; CDR3aa: CASSLETGYNEQFF
d_gene: TRBD2; j_gene: TRBJ2-1; v_gene: TRBV24-1; abundance: NA; CDR3nt: TGTGCCACCAGTGATTCTAGCGGGGGCCCCTACAATGAGCAGTTCTTC; CDR3aa: CATSDSSGGPYNEQFF
d_gene: TRBD1; j_gene: TRBJ1-1; v_gene: TRBV18; abundance: few; CDR3nt: TGTGCCAGCTCAACGATTGGACAGGGAGGGACTGAAGCTTTCTTT; CDR3aa: CASSTIGQGGTEAFF
d_gene: NA; j_gene: TRBJ2-7; v_gene: TRBV18; abundance: NA; CDR3nt: TGTGCCAGCTCACCCCAGGGGGGAAGCTCCTACGAGCAGTACTTC; CDR3aa: CASSPQGGSSYEQYF
d_gene: NA; j_gene: TRBJ1-3; v_gene: TRBV25-1; abundance: NA; CDR3nt: TGTGCCAGCACTACAGGGACCCCCGGAAACACCATATATTTT; CDR3aa: CASTTGTPGNTIYF
d_gene: NA; j_gene: TRBJ1-1; v_gene: TRBV10-3; abundance: NA; CDR3nt: TGTGCCATCAGGACTTCGATGAACACTGAAGCTTTCTTT; CDR3aa: CAIRTSMNTEAFF
d_gene: NA; j_gene: TRBJ2-7; v_gene: TRBV6-2/TRBV6-3; abundance: NA; CDR3nt: TGTGCCAGCAGTCTTTTGGGGGCGATAAACTACGAGCAGTACTTC; CDR3aa: CASSLLGAINYEQYF
d_gene: NA; j_gene: TRBJ2-3; v_gene: TRBV7-3; abundance: NA; CDR3nt: TGTGCCAGCAGCTTAATGGCTAGCGTGGTTTCAGATACGCAGTATTTT; CDR3aa: CASSLMASVVSDTQYF
d_gene: NA; j_gene: TRBJ2-7; v_gene: TRBV10-3; abundance: NA; CDR3nt: TGTGCCATCAGTGAGATGAAGGGGGTCGATGAGCAGTACTTC; CDR3aa: CAISEMKGVDEQYF